In its sample, the clone carrying this T cell receptor beta chain was seen a few times. Its antigen is not known. Bone marrow was sampled from every patient at the time of active disease. The data originate from a study of read filtering for tumor transcriptome and immune sequencing. Molecular barcoded adaptors covering alpha/delta and beta/gamma chains were used on approximately 440 ng RNA. TCRdb used MiXCR to reprocess the reads, holding one entry per CDR3 protein. The top ten clones hold about an eighth of a sample with under 80,000 distinct CDR3 sequences, roughly 19% of them seen once. Overall study results and limits: IR-seq captured clonotypes deeper and more reliably than RNA-seq. Dropping single-read clonotypes raised IR-seq and RNA-seq shared-clonotype correlation. Sorted CD138-negative bone marrow cells were not purified T cells.

There are 18 residues in the CDR3. V lost 3 bases, J lost 1 base, and 19 bases lay in between. CDR1 is MNHNS, CDR2 SASEGT, per germline. Material: a population of CD138-negative cells sorted from bone marrow. The V call is TRBV6-1, the J call TRBJ1-5, with D unclear. The sequence came from a donor aged 40 or over with multiple myeloma. The DNA of the CDR3 is TGTGCCAGCAGTGACCCTGGGTCCTCCCAACGAAGCAATCAGCCCCAGCATTTT. Amino acids: CASSDPGSSQRSNQPQHF.